The text below deals with one T cell receptor (beta chain). What it binds is not known. This specimen belongs to a study of long-term antiretroviral therapy in people with HIV. Findings and limits, study-wide: Blood specimens, gathered between the mid-2000s and the late 2010s, were possibly obtained under older ART regimens. The range of CDR3 lengths in HIV repertoires proved narrower than that found in controls. The repertoire was dominated at all time points by clones expanded before ART.

Germline V CDR1 and CDR2: SGHAT, FQNNGV. V shed 6 bases, J shed 2 bases, and the junction held 3 bases outside the gene matches. This CDR3 contains 13 residues. A v3.0 immunoSEQ assay was performed at survey level. Measured with immunoSEQ multiplex PCR; TCRdb has only the in-frame clones, and not every one. The data contain more than 12,000 clones, over 65% of them singletons. The chain couples TRBV11-2 to TRBJ2-7; 8 nucleotides match TRBD2. The source is a man aged 40-50 years with HIV. Sequencing used unsorted PBMCs, obtained 1.3 years before starting antiretroviral therapy. CDR3 amino acids: CASRPGLAYEQYF. The DNA of the CDR3 is TGTGCCAGCAGACCGGGACTAGCCTACGAGCAGTACTTC.